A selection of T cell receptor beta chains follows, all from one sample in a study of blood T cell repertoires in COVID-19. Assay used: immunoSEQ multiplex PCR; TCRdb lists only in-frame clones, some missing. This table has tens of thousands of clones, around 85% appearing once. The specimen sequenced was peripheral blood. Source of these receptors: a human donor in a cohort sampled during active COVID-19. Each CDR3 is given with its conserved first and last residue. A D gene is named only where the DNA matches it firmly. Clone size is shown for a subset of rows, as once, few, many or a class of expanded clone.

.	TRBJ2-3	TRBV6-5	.	CASSSRDTQYF	TGTGCCAGCAGTTCCCGGGATACGCAGTATTTT
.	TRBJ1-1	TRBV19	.	CASSIQGAPEAFF	TGTGCCAGTAGTATACAGGGCGCTCCTGAAGCTTTCTTT
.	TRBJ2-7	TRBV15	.	CATSRGLAYEQYF	TGTGCCACCAGCAGAGGGCTAGCCTACGAGCAGTACTTC
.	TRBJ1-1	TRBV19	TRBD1	CASSIDFRGLTEAFF	TGTGCCAGTAGTATAGATTTCAGGGGGCTCACTGAAGCTTTCTTT
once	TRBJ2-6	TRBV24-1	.	CATSFSGANVLTF	TGTGCCACCAGCTTCTCTGGGGCCAACGTCCTGACTTTC
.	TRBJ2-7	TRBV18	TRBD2	CASSLRTSGNIDEQYF	TGTGCCAGCTCACTCCGGACTAGCGGGAATATAGACGAGCAGTACTTC
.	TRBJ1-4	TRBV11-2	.	CASSEDWGGKKLFF	TGTGCCAGCAGCGAGGACTGGGGGGGTAAAAAACTGTTTTTT
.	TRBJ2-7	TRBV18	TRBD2	CASSPSTSGYYEQYF	TGTGCCAGCTCACCAAGTACTAGCGGTTACTACGAGCAGTACTTC
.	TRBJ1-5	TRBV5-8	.	CASSFLGSNQPQHF	TGTGCCAGCAGCTTCCTCGGGAGCAATCAGCCCCAGCATTTT
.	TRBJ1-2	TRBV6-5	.	CASRTGTNYGYTF	TGTGCCAGCAGGACAGGTACTAACTATGGCTACACCTTC
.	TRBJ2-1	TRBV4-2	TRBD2	CASSQGLAGGYNEQFF	TGTGCCAGCAGCCAAGGGCTAGCGGGAGGGTACAATGAGCAGTTCTTC
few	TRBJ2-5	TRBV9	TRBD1	CASSSGTVGRETQYF	TGTGCCAGCAGCTCCGGGACAGTCGGCCGGGAGACCCAGTACTTC
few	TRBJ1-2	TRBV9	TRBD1	CASNPGQGNYGYTF	TGTGCCAGCAACCCGGGACAGGGCAACTATGGCTACACCTTC
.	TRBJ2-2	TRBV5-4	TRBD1	CASSWGTGSTGELFF	TGTGCCAGCAGCTGGGGGACAGGGAGCACCGGGGAGCTGTTTTTT
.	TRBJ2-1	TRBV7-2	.	CASSLAGQGSYNEQFF	TGTGCCAGCAGCTTAGCGGGGCAGGGTTCCTACAATGAGCAGTTCTTC
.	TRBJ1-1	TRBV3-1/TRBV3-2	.	CASSPQTLNTEAFF	TGTGCCAGCAGCCCACAGACCCTGAACACTGAAGCTTTCTTT
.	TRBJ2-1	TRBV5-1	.	CASSLGREGTFF	TGCGCCAGCAGCTTGGGCAGGGAAGGTACGTTCTTC
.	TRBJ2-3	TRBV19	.	CASSIQGLRDTQYF	TGTGCCAGTAGTATCCAGGGCCTAAGAGATACGCAGTATTTT
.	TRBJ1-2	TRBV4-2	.	CASSAVKGDGYTF	TGTGCCAGCAGCGCGGTTAAGGGGGATGGCTACACCTTC
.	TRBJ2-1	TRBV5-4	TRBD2	CASSREAGGWNEQFF	TGTGCCAGCAGCCGGGAAGCGGGAGGGTGGAATGAGCAGTTCTTC